These T cell receptor beta chains were read from a single sample in a study of T cell repertoires in cytomegalovirus infection. The antigens of these receptors remain unknown. From the reads, TCRdb called clonotypes with MiXCR, one entry per CDR3 protein. The sample yields about 920,000 distinct CDR3 sequences, 30% to 40% seen once. Material: cultured CD8+ T cells from PBMCs, obtained from culture after CMV antigen stimulation. The receptors were sampled from a human donor in good health (CMV status not recorded). Some clones in this sample may be carry-over from other donors' samples. The CDR3 runs from the conserved cysteine through the conserved F or W. Each record gives: D gene, V gene, clone size, J gene, CDR3 protein, CDR3 DNA. D genes are given only for firm matches. Where a row states a size, it is once, few, many or the class of an expanded clone; other rows omit it.

TRBD1	TRBV9	-	TRBJ2-5	CASSVGDRGLQETQYF	TGTGCCAGCAGCGTAGGGGACAGGGGGCTTCAAGAGACCCAGTACTTC
-	TRBV7-4	-	TRBJ1-1	CASSWDGDSITEAFF	TGTGCCAGCAGCTGGGACGGAGACAGCATCACTGAAGCTTTCTTT
-	TRBV19	-	TRBJ2-5	CASSPLSGMRQETQYF	TGTGCCAGTAGTCCTCTATCAGGAATGAGACAAGAGACCCAGTACTTC
-	TRBV6-2/TRBV6-3	-	TRBJ2-1	CASSYSRAFDEQFF	TGTGCCAGCAGTTACTCGAGAGCGTTCGATGAGCAGTTCTTC
TRBD1	TRBV4-1	-	TRBJ1-1	CASSQATGERNTEAFF	TGCGCCAGCAGCCAAGCCACAGGGGAGAGGAACACTGAAGCTTTCTTT
-	TRBV5-4	-	TRBJ2-7	CASSSDGVYEQYF	TGTGCCAGCAGCTCCGACGGGGTGTACGAGCAGTACTTC
TRBD1	TRBV7-2	many	TRBJ2-5	CASSLGLTGLGETQYF	TGTGCCAGCAGCTTAGGCCTGACAGGGCTTGGGGAGACCCAGTACTTC
-	TRBV6-1	many	TRBJ1-1	CASSEHREARTEAFF	TGTGCCAGCAGTGAACATCGCGAGGCCCGCACTGAAGCTTTCTTT
TRBD1	TRBV19	few	TRBJ2-5	CASTPDRDIQETQYF	TGTGCCAGTACCCCGGACAGGGATATCCAAGAGACCCAGTACTTC
-	TRBV19	-	TRBJ1-2	CVSTPGFATEIYGYTF	TGTGTCAGTACCCCCGGGTTTGCTACAGAGATATATGGCTACACCTTC
-	TRBV11-2	few	TRBJ2-1	CASSRTAGYHEQFF	TGTGCCAGCAGCCGAACAGCAGGGTACCATGAGCAGTTCTTC
-	TRBV7-3	many	TRBJ2-3	CASSLWTSGTDTQYF	TGTGCCAGCAGCCTTTGGACTTCGGGCACAGATACGCAGTATTTT
-	TRBV4-2	few	TRBJ2-1	CASSQEVVRTPRFNEQFF	TGTGCCAGCAGCCAAGAGGTAGTACGGACGCCCCGGTTCAATGAGCAGTTCTTC
-	TRBV9	-	TRBJ2-1	CASSVLYNEQFF	TGTGCCAGCAGCGTTCTGTACAATGAGCAGTTCTTC
-	TRBV6-1	-	TRBJ2-2	CASSGTETGELFF	TGTGCCAGCAGTGGGACTGAAACCGGGGAGCTGTTTTTT
-	TRBV6-8	few	TRBJ2-2	CASSYSGRLDTGELFF	TGTGCCAGCAGTTATTCCGGGAGACTGGACACCGGGGAGCTGTTTTTT
TRBD1	TRBV27	few	TRBJ2-1	CASSFRGIGNEQFF	TGTGCCAGCAGTTTCAGGGGGATTGGCAATGAGCAGTTCTTC